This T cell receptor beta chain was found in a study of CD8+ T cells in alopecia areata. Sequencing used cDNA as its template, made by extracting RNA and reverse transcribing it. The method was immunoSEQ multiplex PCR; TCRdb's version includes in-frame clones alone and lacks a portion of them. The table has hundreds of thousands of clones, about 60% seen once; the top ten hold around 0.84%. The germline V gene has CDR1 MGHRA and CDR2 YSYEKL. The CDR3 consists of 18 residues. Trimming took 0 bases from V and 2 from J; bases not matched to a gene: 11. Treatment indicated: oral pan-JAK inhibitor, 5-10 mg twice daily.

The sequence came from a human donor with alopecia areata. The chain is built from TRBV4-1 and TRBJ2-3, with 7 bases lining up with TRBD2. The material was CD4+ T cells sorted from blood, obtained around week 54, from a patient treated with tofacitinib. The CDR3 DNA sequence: TGCGCCAGCAGCCAAGAAGGTTTGGGGACTATTCTCACAGATACGCAGTATTTT. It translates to CASSQEGLGTILTDTQYF.